The 21 T cell receptor beta chains reported below all come from one sample, sequenced in a study of response to subunit inactivated influenza vaccine. TCRdb called the RT-PCR reads again in MiXCR, with one record for every CDR3 protein. Counted here are around 600,000 distinct CDR3 sequences, around 11% occurring once; the ten biggest clones make up approximately 9.9%. These data were also reused for a study on T cells expressing NK-cell markers. That paper notes: The cDNA for TCR beta came from 5'RACE template switching with UMIs.

The material was PBMCs from blood, obtained on the day of vaccination. These receptors came from a man aged 50 to 60 who received an inactivated influenza vaccine.

V usage is TRBV2 and J usage is TRBJ1-2, with D perhaps matching TRBD1 (5 bases). Germline CDR1 and CDR2: SNHLY and FYNNEI. Deletions cut 2 bases from V and 3 bases from J, with 19 bases between. The CDR3 extends over 17 amino acids. DNA for the CDR3: TGTGCCAGCAGTGAAATGGGGCCGCCGACCTCAGACTATGGCTACACCTTC. Amino acids: CASSEMGPPTSDYGYTF.

This clonotype occurred many times. The gene calls are TRBV20-1 and TRBJ2-3; the match to TRBD2 covers 14 bases. From germline, CDR1 is DFQATT and CDR2 SNEGSKA (reference sequence). CDR3 length equals 16 residues. V shed 6 bases and J 4 bases; nucleotides not matched to a gene: 9. The CDR3 region has the DNA TGCAGTGCCGCCGGGACTAGCGGGAGTGTCGCAGATACGCAGTATTTT. Translation: CSAAGTSGSVADTQYF.

This clonotype was recorded a few times. This rearrangement joins TRBV27 to TRBJ1-1; D remains unclear. This CDR3 region has 14 residues. Germline V gene lookup returns CDR1 MNHEY and CDR2 SMNVEV (reference sequence). V was shortened by 6 bases and J by 1 base, with 12 bases between the two germline ends. The CDR3 region is CASREGVRNTEAFF. For the CDR3, the DNA is TGTGCCAGCAGGGAGGGTGTTCGGAACACTGAAGCTTTCTTT.

This clonotype was observed at least ten times. The gene calls are TRBV12-3 or TRBV12-4 and TRBJ1-3; D unresolved. Between the trimmed V and J ends, which lost 3 bases and 2 bases, there was a span of 8 bases. This CDR3 is built from 14 residues. The CDR3 DNA reads as TGTGCCAGCAGTTTTCAAGTTACTGGAAACACCATATATTTT. Translating it yields CASSFQVTGNTIYF.

V usage is TRBV20-1 and J usage is TRBJ2-7; TRBD1 aligns across 12 bases. This CDR3 is 13 amino acids long. V was clipped by 7 bases and J by 6 bases; unmatched bases: 7. Germline V lookup: CDR1 DFQATT, CDR2 SNEGSKA (reference sequence). The CDR3 DNA sequence: TGCAGTGTTTGGGGGACAGGGGGCTCCGAGCAGTACTTC. Residues: CSVWGTGGSEQYF.

The sample holds a few counts of this clonotype. The rearrangement joins TRBV4-3 to TRBJ2-3, with TRBD2 matching 15 bases. The CDR3 has 19 residues. V was pared by 4 bases and J by 4 bases, with 12 bases of the junction left unmatched. Germline-derived CDR1 and CDR2 are LGHNA and YSLEER. The CDR3 DNA is TGCGCCAGCAGCCCCTCTCCTTGGACTAGCGGGGGGGCCGCAGATACGCAGTATTTT. Translated, it gives CASSPSPWTSGGAADTQYF.

This clonotype was picked up many times. The chain couples TRBV18 to TRBJ2-1, with TRBD2 matching 9 bases. V shed 6 bases, J shed 9 bases, and the junction held 12 bases outside the gene matches. CDR3 length: 15 residues. Germline-derived CDR1 and CDR2 are KGHSH and LQKENI. This chain's CDR3 is CASSPGIAGVGEQFF. CDR3 DNA sequence: TGTGCCAGCTCCCCGGGAATAGCGGGAGTCGGTGAGCAGTTCTTC.

The chain uses TRBV19 and TRBJ2-7; D uncertain. CDR1 and CDR2 from the germline V gene are LNHDA and SQIVND (reference sequence). The CDR3 is made up of 14 amino acids. Trimming cost V 1 base and J 2 bases, with 9 bases left between them. The CDR3 region has the DNA TGTGCCAGTAGTATAGGTACGGCCACCTACGAGCAGTACTTC. This sequence encodes CASSIGTATYEQYF.

This clonotype was recorded a few times. The CDR3 region has the DNA TGTGCCAGCGGGAGGGAAAGCTCCTACGAGCAGTACTTC. Protein product: CASGRESSYEQYF. J is TRBJ2-7 and V is TRBV12-3 or TRBV12-4; 7 bases map to TRBD2. This CDR3 is built from 13 residues. Trimming cost V 8 bases and J 0 bases; bases outside gene matches: 4.

This clonotype was found once. The chain couples TRBV18 to TRBJ2-7; 12 bases are shared with TRBD1. This CDR3 spans 15 amino acids. V lost 6 bases to trimming and J lost 0 bases; unmatched junction nucleotides: 3. Germline V gene data show CDR1 as KGHSH and CDR2 as LQKENI. The CDR3 DNA reads as TGTGCCAGCTCGGGACAGGGGGCTAGCTCCTACGAGCAGTACTTC. Its translation is CASSGQGASSYEQYF.

This clonotype appeared a few times. The V gene is TRBV15, the J gene TRBJ2-7, with D unresolved. CDR1 is LNHNV, CDR2 YYDKDF, per germline (reference sequence). This CDR3 comprises 14 residues. V was clipped by 1 base and J by 0 bases, with 7 bases between them. In nucleotides, the CDR3 is TGTGCCACCAGCAGAGCACAGAACTCCTACGAGCAGTACTTC. Encoded protein: CATSRAQNSYEQYF. The full variable domain, in which reference TRBV15 and TRBJ2-7 provide the parts outside the CDR3, is DAMVIQNPRYQVTQFGKPVTLSCSQTLNHNVMYWYQQKSSQAPKLLFHYYDKDFNNEADTPDNFQSRRPNTSFCFLDIRSPGLGDTAMYLCATSRAQNSYEQYFGPGTRLTVT.

The rearrangement links TRBV15 to TRBJ2-2; tentatively, D is TRBD2 (7 bases). The CDR3 length is 15 residues. Germline CDR1 reads LNHNV; CDR2 reads YYDKDF (reference sequence). V lost 0 bases to trimming and J lost 6 bases, with 11 bases between them. The CDR3 DNA reads TGTGCCACCAGCAGAGATCGGGGGGCCGCCGGGGAGCTGTTTTTT. This sequence encodes CATSRDRGAAGELFF.

This clonotype was seen many times. In DNA, the CDR3 is TGTGCCAGCTCACCAGAGAGCTCCTACAATGAGCAGTTCTTC. It translates to CASSPESSYNEQFF. V usage is TRBV18 and J usage is TRBJ2-1; D gene uncertain. Germline loops: CDR1 KGHSH, CDR2 LQKENI. The CDR3 is made up of 14 amino acids. Trimming removed 2 bases at V and 0 bases at J, with 5 bases between.

This clonotype appeared a few times. The V gene is TRBV20-1, the J gene TRBJ2-4; possibly TRBD2 for D (6 bases). Trimming removed 4 bases at V and 11 bases at J, with 18 bases between. The length of the CDR3 is 13 residues. Germline-derived CDR1 and CDR2 are DFQATT and SNEGSKA (reference sequence). The CDR3 here is CSATGLPASLQYF. CDR3 DNA sequence: TGCAGTGCTACGGGACTCCCGGCCTCCCTTCAGTACTTC.

In this sample, this clonotype turned up a few times. The V gene is TRBV6-2 or TRBV6-3, the J gene TRBJ2-5, with 14 bases lining up with TRBD2. This CDR3 is built from 16 residues. Germline lookup yields CDR1 MNHEY and CDR2 SVGEGT. The trim removed 6 bases at V and 2 bases at J, leaving 5 bases unmatched. The CDR3 is CASRGGLAGAQETQYF. CDR3 in DNA: TGTGCCAGCAGAGGGGGACTAGCGGGGGCTCAAGAGACCCAGTACTTC.

This clonotype was seen a handful of times. The J gene is TRBJ2-1, the V gene TRBV9; D remains unclear. There are 14 residues in the CDR3. The germline V and J ends were trimmed by 3 bases and 4 bases, with 11 bases remaining between them. CDR1 SGDLS and CDR2 YYNGEE come from the germline V gene. The CDR3 coding sequence is TGTGCCAGCAGCGGGGCCAGGCCGTACAATGAGCAGTTCTTC. It encodes CASSGARPYNEQFF.

The chain couples TRBV2 to TRBJ2-7; the match to TRBD1 covers 12 bases. V shed 1 base and J 2 bases; nucleotides not matched to a gene: 6. Germline CDR1 SNHLY, CDR2 FYNNEI. The CDR3 covers 17 residues. The CDR3 loop reads CASSEGGTGGGAYEQYF. The CDR3, as DNA: TGTGCCAGCAGTGAAGGTGGGACAGGGGGCGGAGCCTACGAGCAGTACTTC.

V gene TRBV19 combines with J gene TRBJ1-2; 9 bases map to TRBD1. The germline V gene encodes CDR1 LNHDA and CDR2 SQIVND (reference sequence). CDR3 length: 16 residues. V lost 7 bases, J lost 4 bases, and 13 bases stayed unmatched. The CDR3 is CASTPRTGEVGYGYTF. The CDR3 region has the DNA TGTGCCAGTACTCCTCGGACAGGGGAGGTAGGCTATGGCTACACCTTC.

The V gene is TRBV12-3 or TRBV12-4, the J gene TRBJ1-2; 8 bases are shared with TRBD1. CDR3 size: 14 residues. Trimming at V came to 7 bases and at J to 3 bases, leaving 7 bases not matched to a gene. This CDR3 is CASINRGSDYGYTF. In DNA form, the CDR3 reads TGTGCCAGCATCAACAGGGGGAGCGACTATGGCTACACCTTC.

Only a few counts were recorded for this clonotype. The V call is TRBV11-1, the J call TRBJ2-7; D call uncertain. Trimming removed 5 bases at V and 3 bases at J, with 17 bases between. This CDR3 region has 15 residues. Germline loops: CDR1 SGHAT, CDR2 FQDESV (reference sequence). CDR3 coding DNA: TGTGCCAGCAGCCCGTCTAGAGGCGGACGCTACGAGCAGTACTTC. Translating it yields CASSPSRGGRYEQYF. Full variable domain (remainder filled in from reference TRBV11-1 and TRBJ2-7): EAEVAQSPRYKITEKSQAVAFWCDPISGHATLYWYRQILGQGPELLVQFQDESVVDDSQLPKDRFSAERLKGVDSTLKIQPAELGDSAMYLCASSPSRGGRYEQYFGPGTRLTVT.

This clonotype was counted between two and nine times. The chain employs TRBV6-5 and TRBJ2-5, with D possibly TRBD2 on 6 matching bases. The CDR3 has 14 amino acids. V gave up 0 bases and J gave up 6 bases, with 11 bases separating them. Germline V gives CDR1 MNHEY, CDR2 SVGAGI. CDR3 sequence (DNA): TGTGCCAGCAGTTACTCTGGAGGGCGGCAGACCCAGTACTTC. It encodes CASSYSGGRQTQYF.